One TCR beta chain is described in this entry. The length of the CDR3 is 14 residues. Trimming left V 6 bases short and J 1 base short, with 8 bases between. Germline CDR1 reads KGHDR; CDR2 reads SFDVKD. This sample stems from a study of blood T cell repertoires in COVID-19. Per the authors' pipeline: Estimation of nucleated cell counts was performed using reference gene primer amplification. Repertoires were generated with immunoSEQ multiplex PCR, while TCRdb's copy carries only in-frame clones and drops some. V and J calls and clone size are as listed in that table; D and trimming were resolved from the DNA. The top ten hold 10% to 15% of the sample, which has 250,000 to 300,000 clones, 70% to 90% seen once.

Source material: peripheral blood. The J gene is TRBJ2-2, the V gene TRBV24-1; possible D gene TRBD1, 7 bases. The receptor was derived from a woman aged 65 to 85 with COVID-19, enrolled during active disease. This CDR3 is CATSQGGNTGELFF. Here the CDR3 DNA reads TGTGCCACCAGTCAGGGGGGGAACACCGGGGAGCTGTTTTTT.